This entry describes one T cell receptor beta chain. The target antigen is unknown. The data were taken from a study of early T cells in non-severe SARS-CoV-2 infection. About the study: Bulk RNA from unsorted whole blood was sequenced; chains were unpaired.

This CDR3 region has 15 residues. Germline CDR1 and CDR2: MNHEY and SVGAGI. The V and J ends lost 2 bases and 4 bases, in that order; junction bases with no gene match: 4. Study-wide results and limits: The study's VDJdb matching favored anti-spike CD8 responses and missed private and CD4 specificities.

As part of library construction, unique molecular identifiers were attached to individual cDNA molecules. TCRdb processed the 5' RACE reads anew with MiXCR; each CDR3 protein has one entry. The repertoire has about 68,000 distinct CDR3 sequences, around 9.9% of them found once; the top ten carry around 6.6%. The sample taken for sequencing was whole blood. The TCR sequence derives from an adult who was a healthcare worker with PCR-confirmed SARS-CoV-2 infection or an uninfected control (not recorded which). This chain joins TRBV6-5 and TRBJ1-1, with TRBD1 matching 10 bases. CDR3 protein: CASSYRTGGTTEAFF. CDR3 nucleotides: TGTGCCAGCAGTTACCGGACAGGGGGGACCACTGAAGCTTTCTTT.